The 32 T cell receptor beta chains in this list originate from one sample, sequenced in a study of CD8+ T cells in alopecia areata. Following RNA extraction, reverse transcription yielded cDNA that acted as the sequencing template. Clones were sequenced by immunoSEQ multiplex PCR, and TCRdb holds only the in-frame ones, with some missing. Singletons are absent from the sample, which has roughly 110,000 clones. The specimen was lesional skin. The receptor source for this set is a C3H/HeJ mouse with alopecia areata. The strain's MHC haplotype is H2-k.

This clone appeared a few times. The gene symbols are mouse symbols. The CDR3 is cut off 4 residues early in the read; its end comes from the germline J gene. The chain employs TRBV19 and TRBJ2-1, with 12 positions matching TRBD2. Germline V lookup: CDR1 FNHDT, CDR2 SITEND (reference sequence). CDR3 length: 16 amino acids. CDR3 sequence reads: CASSPGTGGSRAEQFF. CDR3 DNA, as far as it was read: TGTGCCAGCAGTCCCGGGACTGGGGGGAGTCGAGCT.

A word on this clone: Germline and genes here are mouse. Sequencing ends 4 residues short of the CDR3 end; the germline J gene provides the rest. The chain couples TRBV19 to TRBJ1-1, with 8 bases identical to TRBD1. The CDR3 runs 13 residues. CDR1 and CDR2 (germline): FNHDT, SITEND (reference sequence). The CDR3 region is CASSMDRATEVFF. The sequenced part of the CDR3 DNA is TGTGCCAGCAGTATGGACAGGGCTACA.

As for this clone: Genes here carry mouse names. The covered CDR3 bases are TGTGCCAGCAGCCCCGACTGGGGGGGCGCGGAC. It yields the protein CASSPDWGGAD. From start to end, the CDR3 is CASSPDWGGADTQYF. The chain joins TRBV5 to TRBJ2-5; 12 nucleotides line up with TRBD2. The read falls 4 residues short of the CDR3 end, and the missing part is taken from the germline J gene. The CDR3 sequence is 15 residues long. Germline V lookup: CDR1 LGHNA, CDR2 YNLKQL (reference sequence).

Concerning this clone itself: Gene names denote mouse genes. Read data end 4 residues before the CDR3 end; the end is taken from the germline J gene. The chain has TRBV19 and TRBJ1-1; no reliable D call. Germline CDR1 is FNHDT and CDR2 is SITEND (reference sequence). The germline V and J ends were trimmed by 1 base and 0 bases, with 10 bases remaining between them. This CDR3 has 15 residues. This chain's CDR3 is CASSIPTPSNTEVFF. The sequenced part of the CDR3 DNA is TGTGCCAGCAGTATACCGACACCCTCAAACACA.

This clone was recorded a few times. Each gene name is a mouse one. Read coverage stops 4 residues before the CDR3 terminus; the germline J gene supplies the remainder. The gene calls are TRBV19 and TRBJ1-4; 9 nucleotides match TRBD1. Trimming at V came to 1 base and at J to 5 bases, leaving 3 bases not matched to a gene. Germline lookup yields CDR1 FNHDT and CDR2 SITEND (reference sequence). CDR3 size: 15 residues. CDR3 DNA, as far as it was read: TGTGCCAGCAGTATACTGGGACAGGGAAACGAA. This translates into CASSILGQGNE. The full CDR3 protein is CASSILGQGNERLFF.

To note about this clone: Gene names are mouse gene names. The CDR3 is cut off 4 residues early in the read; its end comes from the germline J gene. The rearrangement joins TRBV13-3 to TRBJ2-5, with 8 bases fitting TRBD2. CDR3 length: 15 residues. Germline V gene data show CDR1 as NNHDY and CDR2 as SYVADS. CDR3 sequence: CASSDLGGKGDTQYF. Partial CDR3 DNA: TGTGCCAGCAGTGATTTGGGGGGGAAAGGAGAC.

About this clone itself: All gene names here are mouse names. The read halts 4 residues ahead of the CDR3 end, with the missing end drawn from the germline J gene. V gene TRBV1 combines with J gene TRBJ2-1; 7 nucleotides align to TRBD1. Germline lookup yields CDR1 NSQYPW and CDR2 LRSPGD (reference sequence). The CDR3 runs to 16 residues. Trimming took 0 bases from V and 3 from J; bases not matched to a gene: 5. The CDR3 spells CTCSADLGDSYAEQFF. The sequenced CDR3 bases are TGCACCTGCAGTGCAGATCTTGGGGACAGCTATGCT.

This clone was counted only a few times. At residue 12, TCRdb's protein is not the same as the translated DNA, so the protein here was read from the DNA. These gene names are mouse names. The CDR3 sequence: CASSWGQGSGNTLYF. The CDR3 bases that were read are TGTGCCAGCAGTTGGGGACAGGGGTCTGGAAATACG. This sequence joins TRBV14 and TRBJ1-3, with TRBD1 matching 10 bases. The CDR3 end falls 3 residues outside the read, so it is completed with the germline J gene. The junction had 1 base not matched to a gene; V was cut back by 3 bases and J by 1 base. Per germline, CDR1 SGHDT and CDR2 FRDEAV. The CDR3 is 15 amino acids.

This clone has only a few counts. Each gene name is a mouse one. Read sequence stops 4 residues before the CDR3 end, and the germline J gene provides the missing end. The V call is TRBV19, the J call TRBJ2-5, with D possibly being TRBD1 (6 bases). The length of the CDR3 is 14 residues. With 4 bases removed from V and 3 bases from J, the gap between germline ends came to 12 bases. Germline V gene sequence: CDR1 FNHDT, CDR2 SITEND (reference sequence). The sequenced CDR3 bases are TGTGCCAGCAGTCCCCCGGGACATCAAGAC. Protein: CASSPPGHQD. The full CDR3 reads CASSPPGHQDTQYF.

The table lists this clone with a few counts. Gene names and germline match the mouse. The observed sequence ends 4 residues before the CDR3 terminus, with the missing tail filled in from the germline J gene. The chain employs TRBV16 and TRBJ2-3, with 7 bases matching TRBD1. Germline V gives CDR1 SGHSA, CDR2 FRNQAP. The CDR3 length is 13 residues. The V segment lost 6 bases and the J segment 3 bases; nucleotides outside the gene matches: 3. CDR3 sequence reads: CASSPDRAETLYF. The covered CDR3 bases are TGTGCAAGCAGTCCGGACAGGGCAGAA.

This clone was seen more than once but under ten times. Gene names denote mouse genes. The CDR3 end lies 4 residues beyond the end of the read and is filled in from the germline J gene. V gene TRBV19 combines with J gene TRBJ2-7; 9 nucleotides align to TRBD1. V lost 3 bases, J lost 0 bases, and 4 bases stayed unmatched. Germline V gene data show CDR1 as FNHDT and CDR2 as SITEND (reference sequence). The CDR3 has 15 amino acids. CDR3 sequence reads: CASSTGQGSSYEQYF. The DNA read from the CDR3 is TGTGCCAGCAGTACCGGACAGGGGAGCTCCTAT.

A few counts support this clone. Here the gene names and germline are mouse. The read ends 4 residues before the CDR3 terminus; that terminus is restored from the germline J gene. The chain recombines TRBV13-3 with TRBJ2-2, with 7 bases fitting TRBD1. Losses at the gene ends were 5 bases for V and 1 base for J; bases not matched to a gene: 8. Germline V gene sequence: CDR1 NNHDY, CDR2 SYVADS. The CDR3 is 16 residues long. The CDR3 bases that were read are TGTGCCAGCAGATTTACAGGGGTGCAAAACACCGGG. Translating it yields CASRFTGVQNTG. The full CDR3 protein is CASRFTGVQNTGQLYF.

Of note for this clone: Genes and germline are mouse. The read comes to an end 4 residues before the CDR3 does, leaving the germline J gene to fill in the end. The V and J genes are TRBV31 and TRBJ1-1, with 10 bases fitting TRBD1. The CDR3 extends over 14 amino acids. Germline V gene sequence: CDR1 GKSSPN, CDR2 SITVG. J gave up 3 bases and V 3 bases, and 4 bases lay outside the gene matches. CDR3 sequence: CAWRTGGAHTEVFF. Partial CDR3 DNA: TGTGCCTGGAGGACAGGGGGCGCGCACACA.

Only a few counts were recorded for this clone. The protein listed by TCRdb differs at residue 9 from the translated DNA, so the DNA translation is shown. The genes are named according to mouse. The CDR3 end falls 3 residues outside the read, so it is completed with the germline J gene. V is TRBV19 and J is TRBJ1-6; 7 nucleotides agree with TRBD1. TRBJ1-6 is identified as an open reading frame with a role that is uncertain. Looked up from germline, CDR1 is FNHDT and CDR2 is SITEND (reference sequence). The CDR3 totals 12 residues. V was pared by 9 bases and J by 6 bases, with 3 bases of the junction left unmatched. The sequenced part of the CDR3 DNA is TGTGCCACAGACAGGGTTAATTCGCCC. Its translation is CATDRVNSP. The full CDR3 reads CATDRVNSPLYF.

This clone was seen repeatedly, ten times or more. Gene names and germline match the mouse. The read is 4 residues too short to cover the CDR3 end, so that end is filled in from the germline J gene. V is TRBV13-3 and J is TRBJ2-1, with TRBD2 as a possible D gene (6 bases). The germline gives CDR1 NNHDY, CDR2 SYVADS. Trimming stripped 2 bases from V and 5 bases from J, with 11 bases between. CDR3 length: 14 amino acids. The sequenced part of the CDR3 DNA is TGTGCCAGCAGTGACCAGAGACTGGATGCT. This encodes CASSDQRLDA. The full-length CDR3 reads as CASSDQRLDAEQFF.

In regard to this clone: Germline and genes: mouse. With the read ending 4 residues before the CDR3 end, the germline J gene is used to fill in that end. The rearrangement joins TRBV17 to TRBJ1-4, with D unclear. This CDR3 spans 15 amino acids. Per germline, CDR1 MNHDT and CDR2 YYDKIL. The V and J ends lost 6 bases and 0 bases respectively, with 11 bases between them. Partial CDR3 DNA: TGTGCTAGCAGCCCGACAAAAATTTCCAACGAA. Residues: CASSPTKISNE. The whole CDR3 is CASSPTKISNERLFF.

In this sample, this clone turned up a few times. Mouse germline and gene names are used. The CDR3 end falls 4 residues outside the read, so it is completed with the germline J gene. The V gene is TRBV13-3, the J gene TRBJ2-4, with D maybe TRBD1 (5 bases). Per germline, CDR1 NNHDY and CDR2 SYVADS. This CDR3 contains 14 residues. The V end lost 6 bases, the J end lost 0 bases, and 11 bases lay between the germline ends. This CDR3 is CASTLTESQNTLYF. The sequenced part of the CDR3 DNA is TGTGCCAGCACCCTGACAGAGAGTCAAAAC.

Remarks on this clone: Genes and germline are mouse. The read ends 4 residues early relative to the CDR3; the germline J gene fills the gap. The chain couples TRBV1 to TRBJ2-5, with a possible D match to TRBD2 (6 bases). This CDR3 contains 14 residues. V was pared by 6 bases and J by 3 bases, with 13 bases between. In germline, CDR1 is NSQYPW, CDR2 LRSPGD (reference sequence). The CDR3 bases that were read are TGCACCTGCAGCACATCTGGGGAACAAGAC. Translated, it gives CTCSTSGEQD. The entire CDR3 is CTCSTSGEQDTQYF. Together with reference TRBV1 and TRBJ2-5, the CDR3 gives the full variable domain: VTLLEQNPRWRLVPRGQAVNLRCILKNSQYPWMSWYQQDLQKQLQWLFTLRSPGDKEVKSLPGADYLATRVTDTELRLQVANMSQGRTLYCTCSTSGEQDTQYFGPGTRLLVL.

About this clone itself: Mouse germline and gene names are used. CDR3 loop: CASIRGRPGQLYF. The CDR3 DNA, read in part, is TGTGCCAGCATCAGGGGGCGCCCCGGG. This sequence joins TRBV14 and TRBJ2-2; TRBD1 matches at 8 bases. The missing CDR3 end, 4 residues past where the read stops, is filled in from the germline J gene. With 6 bases clipped from V and 6 bases from J, the junction kept 4 bases outside the gene matches. The V gene's germline CDR1 is SGHDT and CDR2 FRDEAV. This CDR3 is built from 13 residues.

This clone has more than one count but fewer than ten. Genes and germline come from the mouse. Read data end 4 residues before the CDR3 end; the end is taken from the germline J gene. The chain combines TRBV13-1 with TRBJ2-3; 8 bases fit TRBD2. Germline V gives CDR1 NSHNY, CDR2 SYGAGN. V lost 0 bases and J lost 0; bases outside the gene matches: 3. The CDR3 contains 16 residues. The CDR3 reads CASSDGLGGSAETLYF. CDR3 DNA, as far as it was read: TGTGCCAGCAGTGATGGGCTGGGGGGCAGTGCAGAA.

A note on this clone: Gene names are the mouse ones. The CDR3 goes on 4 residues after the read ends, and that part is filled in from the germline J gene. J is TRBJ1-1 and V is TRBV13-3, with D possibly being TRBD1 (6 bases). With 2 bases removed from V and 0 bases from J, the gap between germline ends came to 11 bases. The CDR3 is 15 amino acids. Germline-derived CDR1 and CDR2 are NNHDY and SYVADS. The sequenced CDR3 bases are TGTGCCAGCAGTGAAGGGACATCTGCAAACACA. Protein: CASSEGTSANT. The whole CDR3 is CASSEGTSANTEVFF.

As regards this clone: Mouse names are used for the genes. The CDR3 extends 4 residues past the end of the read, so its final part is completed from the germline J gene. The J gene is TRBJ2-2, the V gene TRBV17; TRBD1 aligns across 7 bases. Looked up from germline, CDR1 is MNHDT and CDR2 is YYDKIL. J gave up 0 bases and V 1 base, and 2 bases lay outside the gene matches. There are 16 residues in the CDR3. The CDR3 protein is CASSRGTGSNTGQLYF. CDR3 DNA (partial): TGTGCTAGCAGTAGAGGGACAGGATCAAACACCGGG.

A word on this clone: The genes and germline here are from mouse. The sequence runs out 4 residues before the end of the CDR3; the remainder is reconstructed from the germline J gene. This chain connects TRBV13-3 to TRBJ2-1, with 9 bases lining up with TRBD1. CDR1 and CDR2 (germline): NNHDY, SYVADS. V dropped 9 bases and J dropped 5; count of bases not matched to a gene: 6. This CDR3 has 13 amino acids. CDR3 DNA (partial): TGTGCCAACCGCCGGGACAGGGATGCT. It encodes CANRRDRDA. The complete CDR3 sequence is CANRRDRDAEQFF.

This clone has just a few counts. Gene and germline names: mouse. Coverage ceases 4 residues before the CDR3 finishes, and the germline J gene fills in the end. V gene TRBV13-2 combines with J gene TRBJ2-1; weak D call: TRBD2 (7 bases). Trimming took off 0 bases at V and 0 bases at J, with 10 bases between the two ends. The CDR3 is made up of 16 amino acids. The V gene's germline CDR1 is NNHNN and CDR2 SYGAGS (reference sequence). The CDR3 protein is CASGDVGGSNYAEQFF. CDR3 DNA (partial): TGTGCCAGCGGTGATGTGGGGGGCAGTAACTATGCT.

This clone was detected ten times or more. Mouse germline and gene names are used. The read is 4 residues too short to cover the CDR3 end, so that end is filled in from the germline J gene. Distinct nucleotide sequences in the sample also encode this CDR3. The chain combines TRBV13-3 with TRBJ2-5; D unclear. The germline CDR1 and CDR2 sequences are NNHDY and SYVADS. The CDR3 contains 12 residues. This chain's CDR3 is CASSDLRDTQYF. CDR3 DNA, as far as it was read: TGTGCCAGCAGTGATCTCAGAGAC. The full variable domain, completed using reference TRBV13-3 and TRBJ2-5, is EAAVTQSPRSKVAVTGGKVTLSCHQTNNHDYMYWYRQDTGHGLRLIHYSYVADSTEKGDIPDGYKASRPSQENFSLILELASLSQTAVYFCASSDLRDTQYFGPGTRLLVL.

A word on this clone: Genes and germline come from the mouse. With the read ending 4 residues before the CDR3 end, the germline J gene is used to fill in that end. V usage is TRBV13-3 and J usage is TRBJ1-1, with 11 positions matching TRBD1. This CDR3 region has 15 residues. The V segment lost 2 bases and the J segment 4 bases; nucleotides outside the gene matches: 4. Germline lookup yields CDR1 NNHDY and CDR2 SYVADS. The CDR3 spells CASSEGQGASTEVFF. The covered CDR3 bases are TGTGCCAGCAGTGAAGGACAGGGGGCGAGCACA.

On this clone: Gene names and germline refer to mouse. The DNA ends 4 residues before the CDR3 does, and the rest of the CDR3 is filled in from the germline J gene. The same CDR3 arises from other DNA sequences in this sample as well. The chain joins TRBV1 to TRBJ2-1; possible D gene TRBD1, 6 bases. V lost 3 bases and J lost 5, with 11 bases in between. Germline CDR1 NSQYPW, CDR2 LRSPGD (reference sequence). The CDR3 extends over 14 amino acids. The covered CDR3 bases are TGCACCTGCAGTGCGCAGGGGCGAGATGCT. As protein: CTCSAQGRDA. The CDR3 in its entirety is CTCSAQGRDAEQFF.

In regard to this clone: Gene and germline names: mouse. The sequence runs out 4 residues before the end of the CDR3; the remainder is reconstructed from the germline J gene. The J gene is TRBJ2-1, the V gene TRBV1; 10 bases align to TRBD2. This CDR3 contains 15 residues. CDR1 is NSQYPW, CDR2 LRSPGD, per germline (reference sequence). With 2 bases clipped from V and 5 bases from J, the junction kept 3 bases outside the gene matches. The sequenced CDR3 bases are TGCACCTGCAGTGCAAGACTGGGGGGTGATGCT. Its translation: CTCSARLGGDA. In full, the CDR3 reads CTCSARLGGDAEQFF. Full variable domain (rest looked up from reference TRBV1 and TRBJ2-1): VTLLEQNPRWRLVPRGQAVNLRCILKNSQYPWMSWYQQDLQKQLQWLFTLRSPGDKEVKSLPGADYLATRVTDTELRLQVANMSQGRTLYCTCSARLGGDAEQFFGPGTRLTVL.

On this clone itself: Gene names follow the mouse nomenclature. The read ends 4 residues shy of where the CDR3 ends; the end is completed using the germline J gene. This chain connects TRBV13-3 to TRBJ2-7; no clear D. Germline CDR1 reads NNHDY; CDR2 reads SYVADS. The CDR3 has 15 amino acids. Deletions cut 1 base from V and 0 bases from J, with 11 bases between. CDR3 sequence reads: CASSDWVMSSYEQYF. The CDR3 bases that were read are TGTGCCAGCAGTGATTGGGTTATGAGCTCCTAT.

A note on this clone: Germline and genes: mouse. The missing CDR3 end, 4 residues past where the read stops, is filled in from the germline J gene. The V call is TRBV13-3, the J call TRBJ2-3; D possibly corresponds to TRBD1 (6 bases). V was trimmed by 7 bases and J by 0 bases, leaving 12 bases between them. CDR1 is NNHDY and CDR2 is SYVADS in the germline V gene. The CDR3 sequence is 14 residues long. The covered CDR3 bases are TGTGCCAGCCTCGACAGGCCTAGTGCAGAA. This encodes CASLDRPSAE. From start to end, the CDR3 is CASLDRPSAETLYF.

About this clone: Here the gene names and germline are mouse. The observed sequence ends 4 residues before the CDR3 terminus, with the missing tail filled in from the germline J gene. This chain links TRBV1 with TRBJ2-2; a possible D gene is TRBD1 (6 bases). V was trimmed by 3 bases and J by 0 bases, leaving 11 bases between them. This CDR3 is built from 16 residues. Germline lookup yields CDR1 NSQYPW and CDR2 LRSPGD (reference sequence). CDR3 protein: CTCSARDTPNTGQLYF. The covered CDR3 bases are TGCACCTGCAGTGCGAGGGACACCCCAAACACCGGG.

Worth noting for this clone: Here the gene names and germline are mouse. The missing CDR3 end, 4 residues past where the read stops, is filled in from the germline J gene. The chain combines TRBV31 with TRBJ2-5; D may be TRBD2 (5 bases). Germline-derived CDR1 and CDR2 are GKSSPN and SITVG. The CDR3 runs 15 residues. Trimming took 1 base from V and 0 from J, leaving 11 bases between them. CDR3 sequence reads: CAWSPRWVNQDTQYF. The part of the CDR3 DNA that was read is TGTGCCTGGAGTCCCCGCTGGGTTAACCAAGAC.